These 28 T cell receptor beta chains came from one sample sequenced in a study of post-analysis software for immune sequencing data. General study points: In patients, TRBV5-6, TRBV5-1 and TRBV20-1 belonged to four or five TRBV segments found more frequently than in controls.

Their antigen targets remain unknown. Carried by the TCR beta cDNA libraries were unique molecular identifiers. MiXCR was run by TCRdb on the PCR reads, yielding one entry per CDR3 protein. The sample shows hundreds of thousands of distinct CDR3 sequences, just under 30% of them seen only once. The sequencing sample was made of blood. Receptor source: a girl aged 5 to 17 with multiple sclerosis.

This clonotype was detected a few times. CDR3 loop: CASRGSSTDTQYF. CDR3 sequence (DNA): TGTGCCAGCAGGGGGTCTAGCACAGATACGCAGTATTTT. The gene calls are TRBV12-3 or TRBV12-4 and TRBJ2-3, with no clear D. The CDR3 consists of 13 residues. V lost 6 bases, J lost 0 bases, and 7 bases lay in between.

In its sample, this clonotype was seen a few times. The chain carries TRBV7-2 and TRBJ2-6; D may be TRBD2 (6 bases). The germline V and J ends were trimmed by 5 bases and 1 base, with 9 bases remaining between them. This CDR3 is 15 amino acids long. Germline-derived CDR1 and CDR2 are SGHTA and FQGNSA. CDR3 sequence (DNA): TGTGCCAGCAGCCACGGGGGTTCTGGGGCCAACGTCCTGACTTTC. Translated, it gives CASSHGGSGANVLTF.

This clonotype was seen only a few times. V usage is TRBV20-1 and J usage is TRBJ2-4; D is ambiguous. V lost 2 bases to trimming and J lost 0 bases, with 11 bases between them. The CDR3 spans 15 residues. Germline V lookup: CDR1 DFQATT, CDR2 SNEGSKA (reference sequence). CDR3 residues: CSARIQTGAKNIQYF. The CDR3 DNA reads TGCAGTGCTAGAATCCAGACGGGAGCCAAAAACATTCAGTACTTC.

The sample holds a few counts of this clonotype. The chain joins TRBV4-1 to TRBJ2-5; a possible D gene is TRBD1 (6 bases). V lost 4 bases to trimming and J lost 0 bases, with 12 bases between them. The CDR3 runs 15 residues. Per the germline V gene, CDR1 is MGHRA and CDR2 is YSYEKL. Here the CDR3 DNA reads TGCGCCAGCAGCCTCCAAACAGGGAACCAAGAGACCCAGTACTTC. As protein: CASSLQTGNQETQYF.

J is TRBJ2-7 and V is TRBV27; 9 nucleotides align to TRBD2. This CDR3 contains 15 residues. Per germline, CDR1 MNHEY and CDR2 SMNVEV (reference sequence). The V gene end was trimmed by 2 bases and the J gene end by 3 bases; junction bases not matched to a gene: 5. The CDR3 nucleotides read TGTGCCAGCAGTTTAGGGAGCGGGAGGAACTACGAGCAGTACTTC. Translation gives CASSLGSGRNYEQYF.

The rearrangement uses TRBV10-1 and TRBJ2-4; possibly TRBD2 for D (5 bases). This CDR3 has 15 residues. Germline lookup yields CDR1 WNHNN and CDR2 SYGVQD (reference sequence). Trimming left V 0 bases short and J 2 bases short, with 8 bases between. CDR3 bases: TGCGCCAGCAGTGAGTCCGGGGAGACCAAAAACATTCAGTACTTC. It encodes CASSESGETKNIQYF.

DNA for the CDR3: TGTGCCAGCAGCCCGACAGGGTCTGGATCACCCCTCCACTTT. As protein: CASSPTGSGSPLHF. The V and J genes are TRBV7-9 and TRBJ1-6; 7 nucleotides line up with TRBD1. CDR3 size: 14 residues. From germline, CDR1 is SEHNR and CDR2 FQNEAQ (reference sequence). V trimming: 5 bases; J trimming: 10 bases; junction bases outside the gene matches: 8.

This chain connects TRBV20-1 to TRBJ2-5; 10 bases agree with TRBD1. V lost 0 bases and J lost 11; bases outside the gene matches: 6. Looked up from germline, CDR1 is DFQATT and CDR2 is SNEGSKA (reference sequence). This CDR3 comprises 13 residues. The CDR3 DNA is TGCAGTGCTAGAGAGGGGACAGGGGTTGAGCAGTACTTC. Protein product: CSAREGTGVEQYF.

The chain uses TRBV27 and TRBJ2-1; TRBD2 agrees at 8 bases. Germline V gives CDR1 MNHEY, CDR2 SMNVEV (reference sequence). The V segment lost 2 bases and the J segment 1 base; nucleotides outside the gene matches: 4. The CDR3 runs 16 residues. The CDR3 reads CASSLARLASYNEQFF. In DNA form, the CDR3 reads TGTGCCAGCAGTTTAGCGAGACTAGCGTCCTACAATGAGCAGTTCTTC.

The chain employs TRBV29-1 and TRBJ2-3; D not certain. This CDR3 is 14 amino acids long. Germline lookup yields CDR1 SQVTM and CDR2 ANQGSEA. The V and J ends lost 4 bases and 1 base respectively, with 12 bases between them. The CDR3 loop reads CSVGRNGRTDTQYF. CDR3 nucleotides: TGCAGCGTTGGCCGGAATGGTCGCACAGATACGCAGTATTTT.

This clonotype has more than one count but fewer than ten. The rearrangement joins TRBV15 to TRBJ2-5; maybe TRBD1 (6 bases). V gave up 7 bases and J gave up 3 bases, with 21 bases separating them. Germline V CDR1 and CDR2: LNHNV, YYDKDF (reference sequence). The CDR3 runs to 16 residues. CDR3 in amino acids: CATNSHRDNREETQYF. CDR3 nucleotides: TGTGCCACCAACTCACACCGGGACAACCGGGAAGAGACCCAGTACTTC. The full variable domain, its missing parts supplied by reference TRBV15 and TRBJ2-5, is DAMVIQNPRYQVTQFGKPVTLSCSQTLNHNVMYWYQQKSSQAPKLLFHYYDKDFNNEADTPDNFQSRRPNTSFCFLDIRSPGLGDTAMYLCATNSHRDNREETQYFGPGTRLLVL.

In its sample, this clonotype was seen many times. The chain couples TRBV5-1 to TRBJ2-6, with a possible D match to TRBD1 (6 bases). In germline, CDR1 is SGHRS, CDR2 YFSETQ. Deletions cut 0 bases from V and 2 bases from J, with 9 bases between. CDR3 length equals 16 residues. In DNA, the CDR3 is TGCGCCAGCAGCTTGGATGGGACAACTGGGGCCAACGTCCTGACTTTC. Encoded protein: CASSLDGTTGANVLTF. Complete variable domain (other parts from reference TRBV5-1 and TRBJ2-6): KAGVTQTPRYLIKTRGQQVTLSCSPISGHRSVSWYQQTPGQGLQFLFEYFSETQRNKGNFPGRFSGRQFSNSRSEMNVSTLELGDSALYLCASSLDGTTGANVLTFGAGSRLTVL.

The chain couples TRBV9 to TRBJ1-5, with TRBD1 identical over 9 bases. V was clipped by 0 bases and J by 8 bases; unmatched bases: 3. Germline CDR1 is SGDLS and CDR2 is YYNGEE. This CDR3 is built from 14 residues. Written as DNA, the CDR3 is TGTGCCAGCAGCGTAGACACAGGGGGCGAGCCCCAGCATTTT. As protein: CASSVDTGGEPQHF.

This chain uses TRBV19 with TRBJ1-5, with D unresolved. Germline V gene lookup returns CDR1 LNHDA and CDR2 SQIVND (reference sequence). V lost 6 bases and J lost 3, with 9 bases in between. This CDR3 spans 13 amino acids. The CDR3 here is CASREGFNQPQHF. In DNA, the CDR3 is TGTGCCAGTAGAGAGGGATTCAATCAGCCCCAGCATTTT.

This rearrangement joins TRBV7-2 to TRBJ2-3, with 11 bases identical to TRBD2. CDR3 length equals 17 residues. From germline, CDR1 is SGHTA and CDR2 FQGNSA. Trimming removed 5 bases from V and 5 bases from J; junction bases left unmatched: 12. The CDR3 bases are TGTGCCAGCAGCCGTAGCGGGAGGGAATTCCCGGGAGATACGCAGTATTTT. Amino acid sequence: CASSRSGREFPGDTQYF.

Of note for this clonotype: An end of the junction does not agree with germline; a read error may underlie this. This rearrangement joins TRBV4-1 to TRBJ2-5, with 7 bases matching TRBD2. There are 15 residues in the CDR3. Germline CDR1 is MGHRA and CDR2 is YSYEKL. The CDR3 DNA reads TGCGCCAGCAGCCAAGTCCAAGCGGGGAGGAAGACCCTGTACTTC. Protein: CASSQVQAGRKTLYF.

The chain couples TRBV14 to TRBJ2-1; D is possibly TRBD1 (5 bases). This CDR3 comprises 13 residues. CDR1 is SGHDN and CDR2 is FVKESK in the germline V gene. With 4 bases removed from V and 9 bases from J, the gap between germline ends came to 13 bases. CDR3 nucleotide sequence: TGTGCCAGCAGCCCGTTTCAAAGGGGTGAGCAGTTCTTC. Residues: CASSPFQRGEQFF.

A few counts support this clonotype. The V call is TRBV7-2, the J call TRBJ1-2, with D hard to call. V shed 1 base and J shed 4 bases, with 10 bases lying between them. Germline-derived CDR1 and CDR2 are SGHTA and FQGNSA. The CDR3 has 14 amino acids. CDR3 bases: TGTGCCAGCAGCTTAGGGGTCGCATCCTATGGCTACACCTTC. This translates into CASSLGVASYGYTF.

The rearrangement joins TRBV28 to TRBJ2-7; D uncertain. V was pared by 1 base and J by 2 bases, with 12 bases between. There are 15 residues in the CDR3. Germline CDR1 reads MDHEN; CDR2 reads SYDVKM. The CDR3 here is CASSLFNGRPYEQYF. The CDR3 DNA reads TGTGCCAGCAGTTTATTTAACGGCCGTCCCTACGAGCAGTACTTC.

DNA of the CDR3: TGCAGTGCTAGAGAAATGGGAGGCCGCCTATATGGCTACACCTTC. Encoded protein: CSAREMGGRLYGYTF. The rearrangement links TRBV20-1 to TRBJ1-2; D call uncertain. This CDR3 has 15 amino acids. Germline-derived CDR1 and CDR2 are DFQATT and SNEGSKA (reference sequence). Trimming removed 0 bases from V and 5 bases from J, with 16 bases in between.

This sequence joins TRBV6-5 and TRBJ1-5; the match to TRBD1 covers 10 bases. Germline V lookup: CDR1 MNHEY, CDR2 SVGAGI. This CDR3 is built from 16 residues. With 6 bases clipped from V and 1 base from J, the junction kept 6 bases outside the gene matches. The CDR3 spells CASRSKGQGSNQPQHF. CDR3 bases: TGTGCCAGCAGATCAAAGGGACAGGGGAGCAATCAGCCCCAGCATTTT.

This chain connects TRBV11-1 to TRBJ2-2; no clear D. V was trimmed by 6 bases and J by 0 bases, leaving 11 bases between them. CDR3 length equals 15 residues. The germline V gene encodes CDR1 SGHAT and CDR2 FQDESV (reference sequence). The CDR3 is CASSLQRANTGELFF. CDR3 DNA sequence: TGTGCCAGCAGTCTCCAGCGCGCGAACACCGGGGAGCTGTTTTTT.

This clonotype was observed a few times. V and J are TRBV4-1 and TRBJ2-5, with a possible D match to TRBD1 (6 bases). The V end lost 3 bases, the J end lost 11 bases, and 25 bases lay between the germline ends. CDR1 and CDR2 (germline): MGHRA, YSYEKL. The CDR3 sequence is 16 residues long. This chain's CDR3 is CASSQKGDGSGVEQYF. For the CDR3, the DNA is TGCGCCAGCAGCCAGAAGGGGGACGGATCTGGAGTGGAGCAGTACTTC.

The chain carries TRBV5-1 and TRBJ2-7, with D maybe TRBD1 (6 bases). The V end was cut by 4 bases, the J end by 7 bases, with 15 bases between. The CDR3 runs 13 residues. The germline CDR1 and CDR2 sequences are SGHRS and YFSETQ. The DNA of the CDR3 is TGCGCCAGCAGCCTAACAGGGATGCGGGAGCAGTACTTC. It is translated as CASSLTGMREQYF. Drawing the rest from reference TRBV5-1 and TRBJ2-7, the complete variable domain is KAGVTQTPRYLIKTRGQQVTLSCSPISGHRSVSWYQQTPGQGLQFLFEYFSETQRNKGNFPGRFSGRQFSNSRSEMNVSTLELGDSALYLCASSLTGMREQYFGPGTRLTVT.

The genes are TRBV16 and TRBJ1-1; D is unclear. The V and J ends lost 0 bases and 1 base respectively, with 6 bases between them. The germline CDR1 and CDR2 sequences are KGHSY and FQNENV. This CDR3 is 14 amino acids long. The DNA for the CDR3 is TGTGCCAGCAGCCAATCGGCGGGGAACACTGAAGCTTTCTTT. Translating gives CASSQSAGNTEAFF.

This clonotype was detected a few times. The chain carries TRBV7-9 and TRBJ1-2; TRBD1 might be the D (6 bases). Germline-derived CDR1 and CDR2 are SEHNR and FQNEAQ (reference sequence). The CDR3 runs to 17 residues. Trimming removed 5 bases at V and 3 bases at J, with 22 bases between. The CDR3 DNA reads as TGTGCCAGCAGCCCTAAACCGGGGCTTAAGGGGGACTATGGCTACACCTTC. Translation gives CASSPKPGLKGDYGYTF.

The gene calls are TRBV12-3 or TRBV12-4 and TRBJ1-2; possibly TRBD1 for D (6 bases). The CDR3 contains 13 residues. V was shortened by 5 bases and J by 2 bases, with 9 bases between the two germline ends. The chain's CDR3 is CASSQTGNYGYTF. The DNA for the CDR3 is TGTGCCAGCAGTCAAACAGGGAACTATGGCTACACCTTC.

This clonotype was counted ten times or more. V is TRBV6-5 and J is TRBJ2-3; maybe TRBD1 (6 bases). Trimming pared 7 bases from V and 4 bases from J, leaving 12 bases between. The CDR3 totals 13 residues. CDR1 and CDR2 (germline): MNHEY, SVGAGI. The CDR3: CASTPGQPDTQYF. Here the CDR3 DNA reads TGTGCCAGCACCCCTGGACAGCCAGATACGCAGTATTTT.